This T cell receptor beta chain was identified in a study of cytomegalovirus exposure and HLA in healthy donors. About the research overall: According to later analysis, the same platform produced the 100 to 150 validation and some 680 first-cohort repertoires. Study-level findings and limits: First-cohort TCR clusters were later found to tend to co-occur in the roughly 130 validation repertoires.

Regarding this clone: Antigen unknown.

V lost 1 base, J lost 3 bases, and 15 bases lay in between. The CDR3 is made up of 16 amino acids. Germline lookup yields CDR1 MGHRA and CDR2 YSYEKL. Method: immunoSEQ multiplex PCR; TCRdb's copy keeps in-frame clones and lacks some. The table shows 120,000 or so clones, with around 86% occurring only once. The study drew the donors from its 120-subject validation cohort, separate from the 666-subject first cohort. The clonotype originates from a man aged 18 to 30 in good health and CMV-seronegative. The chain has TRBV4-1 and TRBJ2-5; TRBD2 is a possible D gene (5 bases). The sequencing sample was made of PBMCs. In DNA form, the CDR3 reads TGCGCCAGCAGCCAAGTGTTGGGAGCGGTTAAAGAGACCCAGTACTTC. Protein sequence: CASSQVLGAVKETQYF.